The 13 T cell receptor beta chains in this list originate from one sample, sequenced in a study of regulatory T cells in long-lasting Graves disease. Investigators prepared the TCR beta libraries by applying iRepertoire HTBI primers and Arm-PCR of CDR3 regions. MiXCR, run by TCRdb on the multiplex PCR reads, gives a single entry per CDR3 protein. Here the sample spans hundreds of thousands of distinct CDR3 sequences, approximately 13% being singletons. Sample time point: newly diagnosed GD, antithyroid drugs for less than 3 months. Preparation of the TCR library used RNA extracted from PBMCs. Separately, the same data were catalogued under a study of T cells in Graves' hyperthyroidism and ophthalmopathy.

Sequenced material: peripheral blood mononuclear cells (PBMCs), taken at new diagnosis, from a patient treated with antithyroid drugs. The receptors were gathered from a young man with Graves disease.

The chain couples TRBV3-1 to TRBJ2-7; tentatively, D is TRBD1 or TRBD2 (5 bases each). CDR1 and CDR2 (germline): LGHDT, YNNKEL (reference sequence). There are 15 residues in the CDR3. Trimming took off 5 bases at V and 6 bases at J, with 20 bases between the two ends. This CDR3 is CASSSSGTTAREQYF. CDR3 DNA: TGTGCCAGCAGCTCTTCCGGGACGACCGCTCGCGAGCAGTACTTC.

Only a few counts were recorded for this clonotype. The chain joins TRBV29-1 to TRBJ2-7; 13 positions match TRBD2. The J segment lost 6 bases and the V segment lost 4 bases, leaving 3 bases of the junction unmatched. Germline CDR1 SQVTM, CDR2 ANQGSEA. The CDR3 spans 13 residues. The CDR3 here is CSVATSGRTEQYF. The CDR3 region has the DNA TGCAGCGTTGCGACTAGCGGGAGGACCGAGCAGTACTTC.

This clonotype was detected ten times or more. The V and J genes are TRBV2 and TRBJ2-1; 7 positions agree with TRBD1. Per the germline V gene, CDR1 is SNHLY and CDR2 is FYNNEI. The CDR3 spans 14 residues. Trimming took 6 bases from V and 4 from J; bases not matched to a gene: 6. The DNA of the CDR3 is TGTGCCAGCAGGGAGGACAGGCTTTACAATGAGCAGTTCTTC. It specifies CASREDRLYNEQFF.

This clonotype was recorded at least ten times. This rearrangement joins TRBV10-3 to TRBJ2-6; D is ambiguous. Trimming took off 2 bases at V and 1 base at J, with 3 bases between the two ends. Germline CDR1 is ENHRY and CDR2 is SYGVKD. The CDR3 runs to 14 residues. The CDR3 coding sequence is TGTGCCATCAGTGAGGGTTCTGGGGCCAACGTCCTGACTTTC. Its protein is CAISEGSGANVLTF.

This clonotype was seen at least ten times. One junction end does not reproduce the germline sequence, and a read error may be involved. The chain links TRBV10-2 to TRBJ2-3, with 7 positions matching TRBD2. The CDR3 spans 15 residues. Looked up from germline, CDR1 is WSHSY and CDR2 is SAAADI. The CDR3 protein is CASQEGRAGTDTQYF. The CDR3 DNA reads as TGCGCCAGCCAGGAAGGGAGGGCCGGCACGGATACGCAGTATTTT.

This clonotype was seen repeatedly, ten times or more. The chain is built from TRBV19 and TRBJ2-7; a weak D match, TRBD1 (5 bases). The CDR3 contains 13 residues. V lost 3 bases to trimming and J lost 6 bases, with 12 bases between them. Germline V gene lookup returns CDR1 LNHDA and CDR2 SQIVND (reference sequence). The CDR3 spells CASSIAGLREQYF. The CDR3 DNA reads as TGTGCCAGTAGTATTGCAGGGTTGCGCGAGCAGTACTTC.

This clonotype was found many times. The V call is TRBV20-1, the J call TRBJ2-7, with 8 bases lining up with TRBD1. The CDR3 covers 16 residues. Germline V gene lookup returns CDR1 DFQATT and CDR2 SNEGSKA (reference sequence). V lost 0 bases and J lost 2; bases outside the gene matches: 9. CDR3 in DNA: TGCAGTGCTAGAGATTCAACGGGACAGGCCCCCTACGAGCAGTACTTC. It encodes CSARDSTGQAPYEQYF.

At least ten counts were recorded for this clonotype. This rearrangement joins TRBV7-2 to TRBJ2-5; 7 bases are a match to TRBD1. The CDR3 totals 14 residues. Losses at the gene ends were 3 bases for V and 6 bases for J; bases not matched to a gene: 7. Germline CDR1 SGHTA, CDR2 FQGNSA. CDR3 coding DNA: TGTGCCAGCAGCTTTGGGACAGTAGAAAAGACCCAGTACTTC. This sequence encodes CASSFGTVEKTQYF.

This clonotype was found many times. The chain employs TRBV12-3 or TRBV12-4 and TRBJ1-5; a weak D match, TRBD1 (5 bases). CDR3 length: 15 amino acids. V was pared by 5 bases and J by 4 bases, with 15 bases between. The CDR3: CASSLTTVLNQPQHF. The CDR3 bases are TGTGCCAGCAGTCTAACGACAGTCCTAAATCAGCCCCAGCATTTT.

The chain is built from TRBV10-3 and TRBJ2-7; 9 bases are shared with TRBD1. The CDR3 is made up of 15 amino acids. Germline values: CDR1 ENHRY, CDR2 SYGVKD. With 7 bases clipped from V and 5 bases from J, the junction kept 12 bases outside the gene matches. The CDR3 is CAIKRGRDRAHEQYF. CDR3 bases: TGTGCCATCAAGAGGGGCCGGGACAGGGCCCACGAGCAGTACTTC.

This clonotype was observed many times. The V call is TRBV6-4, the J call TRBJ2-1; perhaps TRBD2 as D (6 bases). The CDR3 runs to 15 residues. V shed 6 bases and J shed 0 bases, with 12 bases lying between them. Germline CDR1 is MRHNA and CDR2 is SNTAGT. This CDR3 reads CASSEIADSYNEQFF. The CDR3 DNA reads TGTGCCAGCAGCGAAATAGCGGACTCCTACAATGAGCAGTTCTTC.

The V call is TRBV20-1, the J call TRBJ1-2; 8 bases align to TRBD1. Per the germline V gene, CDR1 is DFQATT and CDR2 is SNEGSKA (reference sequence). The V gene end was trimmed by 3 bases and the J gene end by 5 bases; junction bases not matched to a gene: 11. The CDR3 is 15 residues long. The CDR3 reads CSASVGQVEIYGYTF. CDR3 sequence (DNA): TGCAGTGCTAGTGTGGGACAGGTCGAAATTTATGGCTACACCTTC.

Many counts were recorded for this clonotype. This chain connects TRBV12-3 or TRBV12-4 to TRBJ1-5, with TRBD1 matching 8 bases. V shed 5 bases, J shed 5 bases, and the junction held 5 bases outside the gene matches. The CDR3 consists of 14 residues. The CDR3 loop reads CASSPQGAYQPQHF. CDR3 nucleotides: TGTGCCAGCAGTCCCCAGGGGGCCTATCAGCCCCAGCATTTT.